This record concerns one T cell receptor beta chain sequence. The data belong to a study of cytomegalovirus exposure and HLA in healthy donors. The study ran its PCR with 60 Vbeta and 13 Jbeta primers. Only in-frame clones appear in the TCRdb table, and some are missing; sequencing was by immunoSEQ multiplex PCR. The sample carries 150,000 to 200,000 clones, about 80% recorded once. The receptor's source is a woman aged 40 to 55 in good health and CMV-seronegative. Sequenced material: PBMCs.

The DNA for the CDR3 is TGTGCCAGCTCACCCCGGGACAGGGGGAACACCGGGGAGCTGTTTTTT. Translation: CASSPRDRGNTGELFF. V and J are TRBV18 and TRBJ2-2, with 10 nucleotides matching TRBD1. V gave up 3 bases and J gave up 1 base; unmatched junction bases: 2. Per the germline V gene, CDR1 is KGHSH and CDR2 is LQKENI. This CDR3 has 16 residues. The entire variable domain, with the rest obtained from reference TRBV18 and TRBJ2-2, is as follows: NAGVMQNPRHLVRRRGQEARLRCSPMKGHSHVYWYRQLPEEGLKFMVYLQKENIIDESGMPKERFSAEFPKEGPSILRIQQVVRGDSAAYFCASSPRDRGNTGELFFGEGSRLTVL.